This T cell receptor beta chain was sequenced for a study of blood T cell repertoires in COVID-19. Study at large: Collection of acute and convalescent COVID-19 samples took place in the United States, Italy and Spain. Sources were T cells, B-cell-depleted T cells, or PBMCs; the material itself was cDNA or gDNA.

As handled by the study authors: It was from reference gene primer amplification that nucleated cell counts were estimated. Some clones are missing from TCRdb's copy, which holds only in-frame ones; the method was immunoSEQ multiplex PCR. The V and J calls and clone size are taken from that table; D and trimming were inferred from the DNA. The sample has about 290,000 clones, roughly 90% seen once. Germline CDR1 SNHLY, CDR2 FYNNEI. The CDR3 consists of 15 residues. Trimming pared 9 bases from V and 1 base from J, leaving 16 bases between. This TCR derives from a man aged 35 to 55 with acute or convalescent COVID-19. Sequenced input: peripheral blood. V and J are TRBV2 and TRBJ1-5; tentatively, D is TRBD1 (6 bases). The chain's CDR3 is CASGLQGNSNQPQHF. Written as DNA, the CDR3 is TGTGCCAGTGGACTCCAGGGGAACAGCAATCAGCCCCAGCATTTT.